Each of the 28 T cell receptor beta chains below was sequenced from the same sample in a study of CD8+ T cells in alopecia areata. cDNA serving as the sequencing template came from extracted, reverse transcribed RNA. The method was immunoSEQ multiplex PCR; TCRdb's version includes in-frame clones alone and lacks a portion of them. The sample carries roughly 250,000 clones, around two thirds recorded once. Here the sequenced sample was CD4+ T cells sorted from blood, taken at week 0. These receptors were obtained from a human donor with alopecia areata.

The genes are TRBV4-3 and TRBJ1-6; the match to TRBD1 covers 8 bases. The V gene's germline CDR1 is LGHNA and CDR2 YSLEER. V lost 4 bases to trimming and J lost 4 bases; unmatched junction nucleotides: 0. CDR3 size: 14 residues. CDR3 bases: TGCGCCAGCAGCCGGGACAGGTATAATTCACCCCTCCACTTT. Its protein product is CASSRDRYNSPLHF.

This clone was seen only a few times. V is TRBV29-1 and J is TRBJ2-1, with TRBD1 identical over 11 bases. Losses at the gene ends were 6 bases for V and 7 bases for J; bases not matched to a gene: 11. This CDR3 region has 15 residues. CDR1 and CDR2 (germline): SQVTM, ANQGSEA. CDR3 sequence reads: CSVPRGQGAWNEQFF. Written as DNA, the CDR3 is TGCAGCGTGCCCCGTGGACAGGGGGCGTGGAATGAGCAGTTCTTC.

This clone appeared a few times. The rearrangement joins TRBV5-4 to TRBJ2-7, with D unclear. V was trimmed by 3 bases and J by 0 bases, leaving 13 bases between them. Germline values: CDR1 SGHNT, CDR2 YYREEE (reference sequence). The CDR3 runs 15 residues. The CDR3 protein is CASSSGWGDSYEQYF. The CDR3 region has the DNA TGTGCCAGCAGCTCCGGCTGGGGTGACTCCTACGAGCAGTACTTC.

CDR3 amino acids: CAISDGQGLAQPQHF. The CDR3 nucleotides are TGTGCCATCAGTGACGGACAGGGGTTGGCTCAGCCCCAGCATTTT. The chain carries TRBV10-3 and TRBJ1-5; TRBD1 agrees at 9 bases. In germline, CDR1 is ENHRY, CDR2 SYGVKD. The CDR3 extends over 15 amino acids. V lost 3 bases, J lost 6 bases, and 6 bases stayed unmatched.

The count of this clone is one. V gene TRBV30 combines with J gene TRBJ1-2, with D unclear. This CDR3 is built from 15 residues. Germline lookup yields CDR1 GTSNPN and CDR2 SVGIG (reference sequence). V dropped 1 base and J dropped 1 base, with 13 bases sitting between them. The CDR3 DNA reads as TGTGCCTGGAGTGAGGCTGCCAGGAGTAACTATGGCTACACCTTC. Protein product: CAWSEAARSNYGYTF. The full variable domain, rest sourced from reference TRBV30 and TRBJ1-2, is SQTIHQWPATLVQPVGSPLSLECTVEGTSNPNLYWYRQAAGRGLQLLFYSVGIGQISSEVPQNLSASRPQDRQFILSSKKLLLSDSGFYLCAWSEAARSNYGYTFGSGTRLTVV.

In DNA form, the CDR3 reads TGTGCCTGGAGTGTACTTGGAGGTCACACAGATACGCAGTATTTT. This codes for CAWSVLGGHTDTQYF. The rearrangement joins TRBV30 to TRBJ2-3, with D perhaps TRBD2 (5 bases). Per germline, CDR1 GTSNPN and CDR2 SVGIG (reference sequence). Trimming took 0 bases from V and 2 from J, leaving 12 bases between them. The CDR3 runs 15 residues.

This clone was counted only a few times. The chain is built from TRBV25-1 and TRBJ2-2, with a tentative D call TRBD1 (5 bases). The CDR3 runs 15 residues. Trimming removed 3 bases from V and 4 bases from J, with 12 bases in between. Germline CDR1 is MGHDK and CDR2 is SYGVNS. The CDR3 sequence: CASSDQGSGTGELFF. CDR3 nucleotide sequence: TGTGCCAGCAGTGATCAGGGTTCGGGCACCGGGGAGCTGTTTTTT. The full variable domain, completed using reference TRBV25-1 and TRBJ2-2, is EADIYQTPRYLVIGTGKKITLECSQTMGHDKMYWYQQDPGMELHLIHYSYGVNSTEKGDLSSESTVSRIRTEHFPLTLESARPSHTSQYLCASSDQGSGTGELFFGEGSRLTVL.

V and J are TRBV2 and TRBJ2-5; D not certain. The germline V and J ends were trimmed by 5 bases and 5 bases, with 6 bases remaining between them. This CDR3 region has 11 residues. Germline V gives CDR1 SNHLY, CDR2 FYNNEI. The CDR3 reads CASSWSETQYF. The DNA for the CDR3 is TGTGCCAGCAGTTGGTCTGAGACCCAGTACTTC.

V and J are TRBV29-1 and TRBJ2-1, with D unclear. The CDR3 contains 14 residues. Germline assignment: CDR1 SQVTM and CDR2 ANQGSEA. V dropped 6 bases and J dropped 7 bases, with 19 bases sitting between them. The CDR3 DNA follows: TGCAGCGTGAAGAACAGAACATCGAGGAATGAGCAGTTCTTC. Translating it yields CSVKNRTSRNEQFF.

The chain is built from TRBV7-2 and TRBJ1-5; D is unresolved. Trimming took 4 bases from V and 10 from J, leaving 11 bases between them. This CDR3 region has 12 residues. Per germline, CDR1 SGHTA and CDR2 FQGNSA. The CDR3 DNA reads TGTGCCAGCAGCTCCCGCGGGGAACCCCAGCATTTT. This sequence encodes CASSSRGEPQHF.

The chain carries TRBV4-1 and TRBJ1-4; 10 bases match TRBD1. V gave up 4 bases and J gave up 8 bases; unmatched junction bases: 4. The CDR3 sequence is 14 residues long. Germline V gene lookup returns CDR1 MGHRA and CDR2 YSYEKL. CDR3 sequence reads: CASSPGTGEEKLFF. In nucleotides, the CDR3 is TGCGCCAGCAGCCCCGGGACAGGGGAAGAAAAACTGTTTTTT.

This clone was seen a few times. V is TRBV6-5 and J is TRBJ2-7; D is tentatively TRBD1 or TRBD2 (5 bases each). The CDR3 spans 13 residues. Germline V gives CDR1 MNHEY, CDR2 SVGAGI. V was cut by 4 bases and J by 0 bases, with 7 bases left in between. CDR3: CASSSGTSYEQYF. CDR3 sequence (DNA): TGTGCCAGCAGTTCAGGGACCTCCTACGAGCAGTACTTC.

In DNA form, the CDR3 reads TGCGCCAGCAGTCAAGCACAAGAGACCCAGTACTTC. This encodes CASSQAQETQYF. The chain is built from TRBV23-1 and TRBJ2-5; unclear D gene. TRBV23-1 is flagged as an ORF with uncertain function. The length of the CDR3 is 12 residues. V dropped 2 bases and J dropped 2 bases, with 3 bases sitting between them.

This clone was picked up one time. V gene TRBV30 combines with J gene TRBJ1-1; D not certain. V shed 1 base and J shed 4 bases, with 7 bases lying between them. Germline CDR1 reads GTSNPN; CDR2 reads SVGIG (reference sequence). This CDR3 is built from 12 residues. DNA of the CDR3: TGTGCCTGGAGTGCGACGGGCACTGAAGCTTTCTTT. Translated: CAWSATGTEAFF. Complete variable domain (other parts from reference TRBV30 and TRBJ1-1): SQTIHQWPATLVQPVGSPLSLECTVEGTSNPNLYWYRQAAGRGLQLLFYSVGIGQISSEVPQNLSASRPQDRQFILSSKKLLLSDSGFYLCAWSATGTEAFFGQGTRLTVV.

The J gene is TRBJ1-1, the V gene TRBV19; D remains ambiguous. The V end lost 4 bases, the J end lost 1 base, and 7 bases lay between the germline ends. The CDR3 has 13 amino acids. Germline CDR1 is LNHDA and CDR2 is SQIVND (reference sequence). The CDR3 here is CASSSIGNTEAFF. The CDR3 DNA reads TGTGCCAGTAGTAGTATTGGGAACACTGAAGCTTTCTTT.

The chain employs TRBV30 and TRBJ1-1; D might be TRBD1 (5 bases). Germline CDR1 reads GTSNPN; CDR2 reads SVGIG (reference sequence). Trimming stripped 3 bases from V and 3 bases from J, with 14 bases between. This CDR3 spans 14 amino acids. This CDR3 is CAWRGPGGYTEAFF. CDR3 nucleotide sequence: TGTGCCTGGAGGGGACCTGGGGGGTACACTGAAGCTTTCTTT.

This clone was counted between two and nine times. The rearrangement uses TRBV5-4 and TRBJ2-2, with a possible D match to TRBD1 (6 bases). CDR1 is SGHNT and CDR2 is YYREEE in the germline V gene (reference sequence). Trimming pared 1 base from V and 6 bases from J, leaving 16 bases between. The CDR3 spans 16 residues. The CDR3 loop reads CASSLQTGIRSGELFF. CDR3 bases: TGTGCCAGCAGCTTGCAAACAGGGATAAGGTCCGGGGAGCTGTTTTTT.

In its sample, this clone was seen once. The chain uses TRBV30 and TRBJ1-5, with D possibly TRBD1 on 6 matching bases. The CDR3 has 13 residues. The germline gives CDR1 GTSNPN, CDR2 SVGIG (reference sequence). V shed 5 bases and J shed 0 bases, with 8 bases lying between them. The chain's CDR3 is CAWADSSNQPQHF. The CDR3 DNA is TGTGCCTGGGCGGACAGTAGCAATCAGCCCCAGCATTTT. Using reference TRBV30 and TRBJ1-5 for the parts outside the CDR3, the full variable domain is SQTIHQWPATLVQPVGSPLSLECTVEGTSNPNLYWYRQAAGRGLQLLFYSVGIGQISSEVPQNLSASRPQDRQFILSSKKLLLSDSGFYLCAWADSSNQPQHFGDGTRLSIL.

This sequence joins TRBV11-3 and TRBJ2-5; the D is unclear. Germline V lookup: CDR1 SGHNT, CDR2 YENEEA. Trimming cost V 5 bases and J 3 bases, with 7 bases left between them. The CDR3 runs to 12 residues. DNA of the CDR3: TGTGCCAGCAGCCTCAACGAAGAGACCCAGTACTTC. Protein sequence: CASSLNEETQYF.

This clone was recorded a few times. The V gene is TRBV10-3, the J gene TRBJ1-1; D is unclear. The V gene lost 6 bases and the J gene lost 1 base, with 6 bases spanning the gap. Per germline, CDR1 ENHRY and CDR2 SYGVKD. This CDR3 has 12 amino acids. The CDR3 DNA reads as TGTGCCATCAGAATACAGAACACTGAAGCTTTCTTT. This codes for CAIRIQNTEAFF.

V usage is TRBV29-1 and J usage is TRBJ1-1; no clear D. CDR1 and CDR2 (germline): SQVTM, ANQGSEA. The CDR3 has 13 residues. Trimming removed 4 bases from V and 3 bases from J, with 12 bases in between. This CDR3 is CSVAADLDTEAFF. In DNA, the CDR3 is TGCAGCGTTGCCGCCGATTTGGACACTGAAGCTTTCTTT.

The chain links TRBV4-3 to TRBJ2-5; possibly TRBD2 for D (5 bases). V was trimmed by 4 bases and J by 7 bases, leaving 16 bases between them. The CDR3 runs to 14 residues. From germline, CDR1 is LGHNA and CDR2 YSLEER. The CDR3 coding sequence is TGCGCCAGCAGCCCGACCCTGAGGGATGGGACCCAGTACTTC. This gives the protein CASSPTLRDGTQYF.

The chain is built from TRBV25-1 and TRBJ2-1, with 8 bases fitting TRBD2. Germline CDR1 reads MGHDK; CDR2 reads SYGVNS. V lost 4 bases, J lost 8 bases, and 4 bases stayed unmatched. The CDR3 contains 13 residues. This chain's CDR3 is CASSAGGVDEQFF. As DNA, the CDR3 is TGTGCCAGCAGTGCGGGAGGGGTTGATGAGCAGTTCTTC.

V gene TRBV27 combines with J gene TRBJ1-5, with 7 positions matching TRBD1. From germline, CDR1 is MNHEY and CDR2 SMNVEV (reference sequence). Germline trimming cut 3 bases from V and 7 bases from J; bases unmatched to any gene: 9. There are 15 residues in the CDR3. The DNA for the CDR3 is TGTGCCAGCAGTTTGGAAGGGGGCGTATTACAGCCCCAGCATTTT. As protein: CASSLEGGVLQPQHF.

V usage is TRBV2 and J usage is TRBJ1-5, with 8 bases lining up with TRBD1. Looked up from germline, CDR1 is SNHLY and CDR2 is FYNNEI. The CDR3 is made up of 14 amino acids. Germline trimming cut 7 bases from V and 4 bases from J; bases unmatched to any gene: 6. The CDR3 loop is CASTLTGENQPQHF. The CDR3 DNA sequence: TGTGCCAGCACCCTGACAGGGGAGAATCAGCCCCAGCATTTT.

J is TRBJ1-2 and V is TRBV10-3; 7 bases agree with TRBD1. CDR3 length equals 12 residues. Losses at the gene ends were 7 bases for V and 5 bases for J; bases not matched to a gene: 4. Germline lookup yields CDR1 ENHRY and CDR2 SYGVKD. Here the CDR3 reads CAINSGQYGYTF. The DNA for the CDR3 is TGTGCCATCAATTCGGGACAGTATGGCTACACCTTC.

The V call is TRBV7-2, the J call TRBJ2-3; 14 bases match TRBD2. Germline CDR1 reads SGHTA; CDR2 reads FQGNSA. V was pared by 5 bases and J by 1 base, with 2 bases of the junction left unmatched. The CDR3 is 16 residues long. The CDR3 is CASSQGLAGGTDTQYF. The CDR3 coding sequence is TGTGCCAGCAGCCAGGGACTAGCGGGGGGCACAGATACGCAGTATTTT.

The rearrangement links TRBV7-2 to TRBJ2-4; D might be TRBD1 (6 bases). This CDR3 is 13 amino acids long. Germline V CDR1 and CDR2: SGHTA, FQGNSA. V was pared by 3 bases and J by 7 bases, with 10 bases between. The CDR3 region is CASSLTGFNIQYF. CDR3 in DNA: TGTGCCAGCAGCTTGACAGGCTTCAACATTCAGTACTTC.